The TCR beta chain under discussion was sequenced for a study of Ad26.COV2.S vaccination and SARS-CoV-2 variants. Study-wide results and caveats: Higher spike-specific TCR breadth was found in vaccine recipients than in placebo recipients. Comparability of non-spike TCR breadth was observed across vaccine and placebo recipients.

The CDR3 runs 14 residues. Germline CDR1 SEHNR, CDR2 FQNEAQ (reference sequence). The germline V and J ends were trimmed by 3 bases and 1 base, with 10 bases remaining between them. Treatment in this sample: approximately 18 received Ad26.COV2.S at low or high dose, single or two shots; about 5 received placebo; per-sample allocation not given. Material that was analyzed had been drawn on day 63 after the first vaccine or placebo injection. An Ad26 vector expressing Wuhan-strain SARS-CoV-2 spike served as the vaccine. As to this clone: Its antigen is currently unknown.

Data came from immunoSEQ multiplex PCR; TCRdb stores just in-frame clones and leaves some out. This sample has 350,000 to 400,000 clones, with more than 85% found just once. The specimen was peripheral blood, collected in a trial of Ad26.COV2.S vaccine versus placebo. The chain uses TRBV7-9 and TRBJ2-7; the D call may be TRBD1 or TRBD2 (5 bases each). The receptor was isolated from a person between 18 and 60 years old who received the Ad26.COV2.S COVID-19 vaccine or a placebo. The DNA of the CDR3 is TGTGCCAGCAGCTTGGGGACGGAGTCCTACGAGCAGTACTTC. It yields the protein CASSLGTESYEQYF.